This T cell receptor beta chain was captured in a study of cytomegalovirus exposure and HLA in healthy donors. Study information: Caucasian-associated ancestry cluster membership applied to approximately 84% of over 350 genotyped donors. Study findings and constraints: Most subjects' HLA-A and HLA-B alleles were reportedly predicted from TCR beta sequences.

60 Vbeta and 13 Jbeta primers were used in PCR. The repertoire was sequenced with immunoSEQ multiplex PCR; TCRdb's copy has only in-frame clones and lacks some. The repertoire consists of over 100,000 clones, with 8.5% occurring once and the leading ten covering under 7%. The germline V and J ends were trimmed by 8 bases and 2 bases, with 8 bases remaining between them. The CDR3 consists of 12 residues. CDR1 and CDR2 from the germline V gene are SNHLY and FYNNEI. About this clone itself: The target antigen is unknown.

V usage is TRBV2 and J usage is TRBJ2-3; D ambiguous. This TCR came from a middle-aged man in good health and CMV-seronegative. Material: PBMCs. CDR3 residues: CASPTSTDTQYF. CDR3 DNA sequence: TGTGCCAGCCCGACTTCCACAGATACGCAGTATTTT.